The clone carrying this T cell receptor beta chain was counted between two and nine times. Its specificity is not known. The entry originates in a study of T cell clones after liver transplantation. Overall study: Until 12-24 months post-transplant, subjects got standard immunosuppression and no induction.

The method was immunoSEQ multiplex PCR; TCRdb's version includes in-frame clones alone and lacks a portion of them. The sample records thousands of clones, just over 30% being singletons. TCRbeta sequences of proliferating CFSE-low MLR cells were labeled alloreactive. The receptor's source is a human patient who received a liver transplant. Some T cells may be supplied by the graft donor. Sequenced sample: CD4+ T cells from cultured PBMCs.

DNA for the CDR3: TGTGCCAGCAGTGAGCAGGGGCAGAGTCAGCCCCAGCATTTT. Protein: CASSEQGQSQPQHF. The chain recombines TRBV2 with TRBJ1-5; D is possibly TRBD1 (6 bases). The ends were cut back, 3 bases at V and 6 bases at J, with 12 bases in the middle. Germline lookup yields CDR1 SNHLY and CDR2 FYNNEI. The CDR3 has 14 residues.